This T cell receptor (beta chain) is from a study of T-cell reconstitution after alpha-beta-depleted transplantation in children (TCRdb year 2016). As for the study more broadly: Using TCR repertoire profiling, the study followed T-cell immune reconstitution in a quantitative way in children after TCRalphabeta/CD19-depleted allogeneic hematopoietic cell transplantation.

Broad study findings and their caveats: Over the following months the frequencies of hyperexpanded clones went down, and after one year T-cell counts and TCRbeta diversity were mostly credited to newly produced T cells. Apparently early alphabetaT-cell count recovery about two months after transplant reportedly relied on only several hundred rapidly expanded clones derived from non-depleted graft cells. In some patients, high TCRbeta diversity at day 60 was attributed to recipient T cells and intrathymic progenitors that had survived conditioning.

Library method: PCR. Sequencing was performed on an Illumina HiSeq 2500. TCR library preparation used molecular barcoding, with unique molecular identifiers applied to normalize quantification of the TCRbeta repertoire. The public reads were reanalyzed by TCRdb: fastp trimming at Q25, MiXCR alignment, in-frame beta chains only. Records with the same CDR3 protein are collapsed into one entry carrying the most frequent genes and DNA. Recorded for this sample are about 200,000 distinct CDR3 sequences; about 6% of them occurred a single time. The ten largest make up just over 4.5% of the sample. From the cysteine through the phenylalanine, the CDR3 covers 16 amino acids. The read is trimmed to its CDR3 DNA, 48 bases read in frame from base 1. Sequences MNHEY (CDR1) and SMNVEV (CDR2) are obtained from the germline V gene (reference sequence). The V end gives up 7 bases and the J end 7 bases, leaving 12 bases in the junction not matched to a gene.

Taken with the paper, the label for treatment or condition translates to: allogeneic hematopoietic cell transplantation with graft depleted of TCRalphabeta T cells and CD19 B cells. The children who served as transplant recipients had been given grafts of TCRalphabeta/CD19-depleted allogeneic hematopoietic cells. A remark on this clonotype: This receptor's antigen is unknown. No much larger clonotype is one base removed from it; base qualities were not supplied.

The sample here was PBMCs, taken before TCRalphabeta/CD19-depleted stem cell transplant. The TCR comes from a girl in the first two years of life with combined immunodeficiency, due to receive a stem cell transplant. The chain joins TRBV27 to TRBJ2-1, and 11 junction bases match TRBD1. The nucleotide sequence reads as follows: TGTGCCAGCACCCTTACTACCGGGACAGGGGGAAATGAGCAGTTCTTC. Translated, this gives CASTLTTGTGGNEQFF.